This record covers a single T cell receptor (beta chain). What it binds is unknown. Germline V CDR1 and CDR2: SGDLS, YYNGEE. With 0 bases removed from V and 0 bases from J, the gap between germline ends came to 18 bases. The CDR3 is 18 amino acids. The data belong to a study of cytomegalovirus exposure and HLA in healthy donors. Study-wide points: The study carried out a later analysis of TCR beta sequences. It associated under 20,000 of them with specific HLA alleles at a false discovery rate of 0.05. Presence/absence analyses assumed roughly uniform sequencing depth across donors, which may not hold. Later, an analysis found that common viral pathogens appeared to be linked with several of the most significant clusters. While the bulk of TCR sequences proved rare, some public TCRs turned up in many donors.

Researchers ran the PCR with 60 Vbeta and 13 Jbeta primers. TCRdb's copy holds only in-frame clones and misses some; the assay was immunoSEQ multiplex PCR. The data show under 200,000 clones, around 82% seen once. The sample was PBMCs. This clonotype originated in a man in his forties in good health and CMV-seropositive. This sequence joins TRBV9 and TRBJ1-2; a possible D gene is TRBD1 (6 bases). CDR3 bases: TGTGCCAGCAGCGTAGGACCACAGGGCGAGATTACTAACTATGGCTACACCTTC. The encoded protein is CASSVGPQGEITNYGYTF.